The next 24 T cell receptor beta chains were all read from a single sample in a study of vaccination effects on CD4 cells after COVID-19 (dated 2022 in TCRdb). Antigens for these TCRs are unknown. After more than nine days of culture, CD4+ T cells were isolated with the EasySep CD4+ T cell isolation kit. Library creation used the immunoSEQ multiplex PCR assay. Drawn from immuneACCESS, this table holds only the in-frame rearrangements with V and J called that TCRdb kept. Clones are partly lost; checked studies trace under half to an unresolved V gene and leave the rest unexplained. This sample comprises 70,000 to 75,000 clones, approximately 71% of them detected only once. Of the sample, roughly 2% is held by the ten largest clones. Sequenced material: CD4+ T cells from PBMCs cultured without peptide, taken before COVID-19 vaccination. Source of these receptors: a human donor who received a COVID-19 vaccine.

The rearrangement links TRBV7-3 to TRBJ2-6; 7 bases map to TRBD1. Germline V gives CDR1 SGHTA, CDR2 FQGTGA. This CDR3 region has 19 residues. Trimming at V came to 5 bases and at J to 1 base, leaving 14 bases not matched to a gene. The CDR3: CASSPRDSLSSSGANVLTF. Here the CDR3 DNA reads TGTGCCAGCAGCCCCCGGGACAGCTTATCCAGTTCTGGGGCCAACGTCCTGACTTTC.

The V and J genes are TRBV12-3 or TRBV12-4 and TRBJ1-1, with D possibly being TRBD1 (5 bases). CDR3 length equals 13 residues. V dropped 3 bases and J dropped 4 bases, with 9 bases sitting between them. This CDR3 reads CASSLGESTEAFF. The CDR3 DNA sequence: TGTGCCAGCAGTTTGGGGGAGAGCACTGAAGCTTTCTTT.

The rearrangement joins TRBV2 to TRBJ1-3; D ambiguous. Trimming cost V 5 bases and J 4 bases, with 9 bases left between them. The germline gives CDR1 SNHLY, CDR2 FYNNEI. The CDR3 is 13 residues long. CDR3 coding DNA: TGTGCCAGCAGTCGGACGGTAGGAAACACCATATATTTT. This codes for CASSRTVGNTIYF.

This rearrangement joins TRBV12-3 or TRBV12-4 to TRBJ1-5, with D uncertain. V shed 3 bases and J shed 3 bases, with 3 bases lying between them. This CDR3 has 12 amino acids. The CDR3 DNA follows: TGTGCCAGCAGTTTTACCAATCAGCCCCAGCATTTT. Translated, it gives CASSFTNQPQHF.

This clone was counted between two and nine times. This chain uses TRBV7-6 with TRBJ2-3; 7 nucleotides align to TRBD1. Losses at the gene ends were 5 bases for V and 3 bases for J; bases not matched to a gene: 8. This CDR3 spans 15 amino acids. The germline V gene has CDR1 SGHVS and CDR2 FNYEAQ. The CDR3 reads CASSRGTERTDTQYF. In nucleotides, the CDR3 is TGTGCCAGCAGCCGAGGGACAGAACGAACAGATACGCAGTATTTT.

The chain is built from TRBV10-3 and TRBJ2-5, with 7 bases matching TRBD2. V lost 2 bases, J lost 3 bases, and 3 bases stayed unmatched. The CDR3 has 14 residues. CDR1 and CDR2 from the germline V gene are ENHRY and SYGVKD. Here the CDR3 DNA reads TGTGCCATCAGTGAGCGGGGGGTGGAAGAGACCCAGTACTTC. Protein: CAISERGVEETQYF.

The CDR3 DNA reads as TGTGCCAGCAGTTACGCCCAGACAGATACGCAGTATTTT. Protein sequence: CASSYAQTDTQYF. The chain joins TRBV6-6 to TRBJ2-3; D gene unclear. V lost 2 bases, J lost 3 bases, and 6 bases lay in between. This CDR3 is 13 amino acids long. Germline values: CDR1 MNHNY, CDR2 SVGAGI (reference sequence).

The chain combines TRBV24-1 with TRBJ1-2, with D perhaps matching TRBD1 (6 bases). The V and J ends lost 4 bases and 4 bases respectively, with 18 bases between them. There are 16 residues in the CDR3. Germline lookup yields CDR1 KGHDR and CDR2 SFDVKD. The CDR3 spells CATSDPNTGQPYGYTF. CDR3 coding DNA: TGTGCCACCAGTGACCCAAATACTGGACAGCCCTATGGCTACACCTTC.

The CDR3 here is CASSLVAGASGNTIYF. The CDR3 bases are TGTGCCAGCAGCTTGGTCGCAGGGGCCTCTGGAAACACCATATATTTT. The chain links TRBV5-5 to TRBJ1-3, with a weak D call TRBD1 (6 bases). Germline lookup yields CDR1 SGHKS and CDR2 YYEKEE (reference sequence). The CDR3 has 16 amino acids. V shed 0 bases and J shed 0 bases, with 10 bases lying between them.

The CDR3 region is CASSESSPTLSQPQHF. DNA of the CDR3: TGCGCCAGCAGTGAGTCATCTCCAACCCTCTCCCAGCCCCAGCATTTT. V usage is TRBV10-2 and J usage is TRBJ1-5, with no clear D. CDR1 and CDR2 (germline): WSHSY, SAAADI. The CDR3 runs to 16 residues. Trimming removed 0 bases from V and 7 bases from J, with 16 bases in between.

This chain uses TRBV6-2 or TRBV6-3 with TRBJ1-1, with 9 bases fitting TRBD1. J lost 5 bases, V lost 2 bases, and 3 bases had no gene match. Per the germline V gene, CDR1 is MNHEY and CDR2 is SVGEGT. The CDR3 sequence is 14 residues long. As DNA, the CDR3 is TGTGCCAGCAGTTACACAGGGGGCGCAACTGAAGCTTTCTTT. Residues: CASSYTGGATEAFF.

The chain has TRBV5-1 and TRBJ2-1; TRBD2 matches at 16 bases. Trimming took 5 bases from V and 7 from J; bases not matched to a gene: 9. CDR1 SGHRS and CDR2 YFSETQ come from the germline V gene. The CDR3 length is 17 residues. For the CDR3, the DNA is TGCGCCAGCAGGACGGGACTAGCGGGGGGGTACTCGAATGAGCAGTTCTTC. Amino acids: CASRTGLAGGYSNEQFF.

This chain links TRBV10-1 with TRBJ1-3; D not resolved. The V gene lost 0 bases and the J gene lost 2 bases, with 5 bases spanning the gap. CDR1 and CDR2 from the germline V gene are WNHNN and SYGVQD (reference sequence). The CDR3 runs 14 residues. The CDR3 bases are TGCGCCAGCAGTGAGTCGGGCCCTGGAAACACCATATATTTT. Translating gives CASSESGPGNTIYF.

The chain couples TRBV6-5 to TRBJ1-1, with 10 positions matching TRBD1. With V trimmed by 6 bases and J by 7 bases, 8 bases remained unmatched. CDR3 length: 14 amino acids. Per the germline V gene, CDR1 is MNHEY and CDR2 is SVGAGI. The CDR3 region is CASRFDRGQGEAFF. As DNA, the CDR3 is TGTGCCAGCAGATTTGACAGGGGGCAAGGTGAAGCTTTCTTT.

This clone was observed once. The V and J genes are TRBV3-1 (or the pseudogene TRBV3-2) and TRBJ2-1, with D uncertain. Germline loops: CDR1 LGHDT, CDR2 YNNKEL (reference sequence). The CDR3 runs to 15 residues. Trimming left V 0 bases short and J 7 bases short, with 13 bases between. For the CDR3, the DNA is TGTGCCAGCAGCCAAGAAGGTCCGGGTCGAAATGAGCAGTTCTTC. The encoded protein is CASSQEGPGRNEQFF.

The chain has TRBV15 and TRBJ2-5, with TRBD1 matching 8 bases. This CDR3 contains 15 residues. V gave up 0 bases and J gave up 4 bases; unmatched junction bases: 4. Germline CDR1 LNHNV, CDR2 YYDKDF (reference sequence). The CDR3 protein is CATSRDDRGLETQYF. In DNA form, the CDR3 reads TGTGCCACCAGCAGAGATGACAGGGGACTAGAGACCCAGTACTTC.

The chain combines TRBV12-3 or TRBV12-4 with TRBJ2-2; D is uncertain. V lost 5 bases, J lost 4 bases, and 5 bases lay in between. The CDR3 loop spans 12 amino acids. CDR3 coding DNA: TGTGCCAGCAGTACGGGCACCGGGGAGCTGTTTTTT. Encoded protein: CASSTGTGELFF.

This clone was detected only a few times. This chain joins TRBV14 and TRBJ2-2; 8 bases fit TRBD2. V was pared by 6 bases and J by 2 bases, with 5 bases of the junction left unmatched. CDR3 length equals 15 residues. Germline-derived CDR1 and CDR2 are SGHDN and FVKESK. The CDR3 sequence: CASRRGGLNTGELFF. The CDR3 nucleotides read TGTGCCAGCAGGCGCGGGGGGCTTAACACCGGGGAGCTGTTTTTT.

This clone showed up just once. The V and J genes are TRBV18 and TRBJ1-5; D not certain. V was pared by 3 bases and J by 3 bases, with 9 bases between. Germline values: CDR1 KGHSH, CDR2 LQKENI. This CDR3 has 14 residues. The CDR3 here is CASSPTPTNQPQHF. CDR3 DNA: TGTGCCAGCTCACCGACCCCGACCAATCAGCCCCAGCATTTT.

The V gene is TRBV21-1, the J gene TRBJ2-1; the D call of TRBD1 is as the table states it, not checked on the DNA. TRBV21-1 is an annotated pseudogene. The CDR3 has 17 residues. CDR3 DNA sequence: TGTGCCAGCAGCAATGATAGGGCGGCAGGGTGCTATTGGGAGCAGTTCTTC. As protein: CASSNDRAAGCYWEQFF.

This chain uses TRBV5-1 with TRBJ2-3; 8 bases agree with TRBD1. The V and J ends lost 4 bases and 1 base, in that order; junction bases with no gene match: 5. CDR3 length: 15 residues. The V gene's germline CDR1 is SGHRS and CDR2 YFSETQ. CDR3 DNA sequence: TGCGCCAGCAGCCCGCCGGGACAGGGCACAGATACGCAGTATTTT. It specifies CASSPPGQGTDTQYF.

The genes are TRBV19 and TRBJ1-4; D gene unclear. Looked up from germline, CDR1 is LNHDA and CDR2 is SQIVND (reference sequence). V lost 6 bases and J lost 11, with 19 bases in between. This CDR3 has 14 amino acids. The DNA of the CDR3 is TGTGCCAGTAGCTCCAGGCCTCCGTCGTGGAAACTGTTTTTT. It encodes CASSSRPPSWKLFF.

The rearrangement links TRBV6-4 to TRBJ1-3; D not certain. The CDR3 has 16 amino acids. From germline, CDR1 is MRHNA and CDR2 SNTAGT. Trimming took off 4 bases at V and 2 bases at J, with 15 bases between the two ends. In nucleotides, the CDR3 is TGTGCCAGCAGTGTCCCAGGTGCTTGCCCTGGAAACACCATATATTTT. Protein sequence: CASSVPGACPGNTIYF.

This clone was observed a single time. This chain links TRBV28 with TRBJ2-3, with TRBD2 matching over 8 bases. Germline V gene data show CDR1 as MDHEN and CDR2 as SYDVKM. V dropped 6 bases and J dropped 4; count of bases not matched to a gene: 6. This CDR3 spans 14 amino acids. The CDR3: CASSRGGRADTQYF. The CDR3, as DNA: TGTGCCAGCAGCCGCGGGGGGCGCGCAGATACGCAGTATTTT.